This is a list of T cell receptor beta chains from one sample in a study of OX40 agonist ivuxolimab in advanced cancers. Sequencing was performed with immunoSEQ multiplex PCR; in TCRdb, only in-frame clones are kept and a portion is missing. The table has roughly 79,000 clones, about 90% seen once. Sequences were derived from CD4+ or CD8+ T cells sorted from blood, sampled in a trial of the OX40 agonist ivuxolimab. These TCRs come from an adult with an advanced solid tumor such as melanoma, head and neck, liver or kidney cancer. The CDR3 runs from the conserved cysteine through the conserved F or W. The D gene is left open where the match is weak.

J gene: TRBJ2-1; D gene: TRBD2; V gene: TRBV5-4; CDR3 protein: CASSLNPTSGDEQFF
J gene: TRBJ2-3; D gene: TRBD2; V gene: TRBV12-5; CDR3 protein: CAGSGIRDTQYF
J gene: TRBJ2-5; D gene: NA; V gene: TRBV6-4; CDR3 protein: CASRIRFGAREQETQYF
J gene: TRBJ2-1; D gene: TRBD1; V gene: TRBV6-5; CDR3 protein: CASSGTGGPYNEQFF
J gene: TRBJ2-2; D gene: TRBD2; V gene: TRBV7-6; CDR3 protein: CASSHGGIAGVTGELFF
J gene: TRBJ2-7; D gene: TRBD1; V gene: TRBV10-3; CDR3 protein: CATSGGYEQYF
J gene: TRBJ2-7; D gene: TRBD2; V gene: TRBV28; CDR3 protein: CASGPYGAGLAGNEQYF
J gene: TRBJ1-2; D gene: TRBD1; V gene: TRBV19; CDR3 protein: CASREQGAGYGYTF
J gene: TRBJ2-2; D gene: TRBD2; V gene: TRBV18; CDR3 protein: CASSPPSGGTGELFF
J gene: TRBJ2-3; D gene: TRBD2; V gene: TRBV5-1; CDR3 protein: CASSFASGRSDTQYF
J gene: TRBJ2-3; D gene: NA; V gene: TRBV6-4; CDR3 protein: CASRRTSALTDTQYF
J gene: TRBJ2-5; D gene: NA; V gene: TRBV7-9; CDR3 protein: CASSLRTIEETQYF
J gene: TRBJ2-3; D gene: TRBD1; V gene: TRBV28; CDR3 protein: CASSPHGTGGGSTDTQYF
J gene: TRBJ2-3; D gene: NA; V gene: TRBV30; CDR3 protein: CAWRSGTLDTQYF
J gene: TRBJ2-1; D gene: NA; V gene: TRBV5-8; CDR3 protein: CASRTPRQELNNEQFF